This T cell receptor (beta chain) was recovered during a study of blood T cell repertoires in COVID-19. Study in general: COVID-19 samples from acute and convalescent phases originated in the United States, Italy and Spain. From T cells, B-cell-depleted T cells, or PBMCs came the material, which was cDNA or gDNA.

Here immunoSEQ multiplex PCR was the method, and the copy in TCRdb shows in-frame clones only, minus some. Altogether 200,000 to 250,000 clones are present, 65% to 85% being singletons, with the ten largest covering about 7.2%. CDR1 SGHTA and CDR2 FQGNSA come from the germline V gene. V dropped 5 bases and J dropped 3; count of bases not matched to a gene: 18. The CDR3 covers 18 residues. This chain uses TRBV7-2 with TRBJ2-7; TRBD2 matches at 8 bases. This receptor was obtained from a woman aged 35 to 49 with acute COVID-19. The sample was PBMCs or T cells enriched from blood (not recorded which). As DNA, the CDR3 is TGTGCCAGCAGCCTCAAAATCGGGACTAGAGGGGAACGCTACGAGCAGTACTTC. Translation: CASSLKIGTRGERYEQYF.